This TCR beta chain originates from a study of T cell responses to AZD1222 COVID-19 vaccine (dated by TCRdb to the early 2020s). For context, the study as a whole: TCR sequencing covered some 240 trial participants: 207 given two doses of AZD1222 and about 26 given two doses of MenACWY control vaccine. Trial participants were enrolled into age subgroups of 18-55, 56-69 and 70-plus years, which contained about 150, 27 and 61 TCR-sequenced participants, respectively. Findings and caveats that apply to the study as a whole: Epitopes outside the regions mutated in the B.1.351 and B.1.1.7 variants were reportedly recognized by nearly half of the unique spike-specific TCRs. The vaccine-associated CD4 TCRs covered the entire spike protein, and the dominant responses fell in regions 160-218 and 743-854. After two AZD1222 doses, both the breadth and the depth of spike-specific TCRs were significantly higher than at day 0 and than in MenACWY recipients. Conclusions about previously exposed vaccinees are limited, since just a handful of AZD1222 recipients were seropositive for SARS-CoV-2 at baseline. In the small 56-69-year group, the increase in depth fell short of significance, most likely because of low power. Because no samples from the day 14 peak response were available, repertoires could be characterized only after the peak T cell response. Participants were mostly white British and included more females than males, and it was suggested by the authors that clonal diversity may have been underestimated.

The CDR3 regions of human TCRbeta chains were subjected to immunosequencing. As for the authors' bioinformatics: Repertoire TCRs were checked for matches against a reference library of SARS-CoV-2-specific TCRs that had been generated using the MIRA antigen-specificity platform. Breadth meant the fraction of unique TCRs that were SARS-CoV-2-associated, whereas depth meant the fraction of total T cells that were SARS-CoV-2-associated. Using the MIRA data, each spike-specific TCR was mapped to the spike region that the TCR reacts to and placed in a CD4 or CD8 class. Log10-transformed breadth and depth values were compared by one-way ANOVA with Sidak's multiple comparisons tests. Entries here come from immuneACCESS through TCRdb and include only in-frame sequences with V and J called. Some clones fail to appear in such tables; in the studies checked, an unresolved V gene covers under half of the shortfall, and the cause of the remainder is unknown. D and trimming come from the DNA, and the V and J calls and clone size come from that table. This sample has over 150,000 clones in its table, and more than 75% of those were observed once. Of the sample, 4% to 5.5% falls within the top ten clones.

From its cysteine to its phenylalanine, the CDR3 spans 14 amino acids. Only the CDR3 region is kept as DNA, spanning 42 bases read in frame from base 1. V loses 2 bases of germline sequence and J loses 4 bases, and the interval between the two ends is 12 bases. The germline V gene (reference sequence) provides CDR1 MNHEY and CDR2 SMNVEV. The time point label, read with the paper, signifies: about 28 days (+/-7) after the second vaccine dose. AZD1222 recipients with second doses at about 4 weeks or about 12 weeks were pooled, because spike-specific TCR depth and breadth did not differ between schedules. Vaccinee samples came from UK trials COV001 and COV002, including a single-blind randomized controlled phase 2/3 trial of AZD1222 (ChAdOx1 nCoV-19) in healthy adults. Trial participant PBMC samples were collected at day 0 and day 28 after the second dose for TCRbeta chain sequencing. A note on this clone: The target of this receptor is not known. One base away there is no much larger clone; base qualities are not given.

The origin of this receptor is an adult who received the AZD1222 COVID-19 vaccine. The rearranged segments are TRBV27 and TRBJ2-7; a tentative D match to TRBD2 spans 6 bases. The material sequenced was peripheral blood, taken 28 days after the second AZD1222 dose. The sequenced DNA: TGTGCCAGCAGTTTAGGGCGGGGCGGTTACGAGCAGTACTTC. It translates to CASSLGRGGYEQYF.